The clone carrying this T cell receptor beta chain was seen many times. Its antigen is undetermined. Researchers amplified the TCR beta CDR3 regions from RNA transcripts. The primer set for the first-round RT-PCR of the TCR CDR3 was HTBI. TCRdb processed the multiplex PCR reads anew with MiXCR; each CDR3 protein has one entry. The data show approximately 330,000 distinct CDR3 sequences, roughly a fifth seen once. This sample is drawn from a study of T cells in Graves' hyperthyroidism and ophthalmopathy. Study context: Peripheral blood was obtained at initial diagnosis, preceding any treatment.

CDR1 and CDR2 from the germline V gene are SNHLY and FYNNEI. The CDR3 covers 16 residues. V shed 8 bases and J shed 2 bases, with 19 bases lying between them. Study-wide results and limits: Ophthalmopathy, as predicted by the model, came a median roughly 6.5 months after the prediction.

The receptor comes from a woman aged 45-60 years with Graves' hyperthyroidism. The rearrangement links TRBV2 to TRBJ1-5; D perhaps matches TRBD1 (5 bases). Sequences were obtained from blood. DNA for the CDR3: TGTGCCAGCCGGGACTCCACAGGATTTGGCAATCAGCCCCAGCATTTT. This translates into CASRDSTGFGNQPQHF.